These T cell receptor beta chains were read from a single sample in a study of shared clonotypes between healthy human individuals. Sequenced by immunoSEQ multiplex PCR; TCRdb stores in-frame clones only, minus some. The table shows hundreds of thousands of clones, with about 96% occurring only once. Sequenced material: naive CD4+ T cells sorted from blood. Receptors were obtained from a young woman in good health. Both conserved end residues are part of each CDR3. The order of the fields is D gene, clone size, J gene, V gene, CDR3 DNA, CDR3 protein. D genes are given only for firm matches. Rows give clone size only sometimes, using once, few, many, or a class for an expanded clone.

>TRBD2|.|TRBJ2-3|TRBV28
TGTGCCAGCAGTTTATCCCCCGGGACTAGCGGGAGCTATACGCAGTATTTT
CASSLSPGTSGSYTQYF
>TRBD1|.|TRBJ1-2|TRBV4-1
TGCGCCAGCAGCCAGTTAGGACAGGGAGGAGGCTACACCTTC
CASSQLGQGGGYTF
>.|.|TRBJ2-3|TRBV7-3
TGTGCCAGCAGACGTCAGACTAATTCAGATACGCAGTATTTT
CASRRQTNSDTQYF
>.|.|TRBJ1-1|TRBV30
TGTGCCTGGAGTGTTTTGGGGGAACGGGCTTTCTTT
CAWSVLGERAFF
>TRBD1|.|TRBJ2-3|TRBV7-2
TGTGCCAGCAGCTTAGGGACAGGGGCGGATACGCAGTATTTT
CASSLGTGADTQYF
>TRBD1|.|TRBJ2-7|TRBV2
TGTGCCAGCAGTGAAACGGGACAGAATCTCTACGAGCAGTACTTC
CASSETGQNLYEQYF
>.|.|TRBJ1-5|TRBV7-2
TGTGCCAGCAGCCTGACGGACGGATATAGCAATCAGCCCCAGCATTTT
CASSLTDGYSNQPQHF
>.|.|TRBJ1-3|TRBV9
TGTGCCAGCAGCCCTCCGGGGTTGAGCTCTGGAAACACCATATATTTT
CASSPPGLSSGNTIYF
>.|.|TRBJ2-7|TRBV11-2
TGTGCCAGCAGCCAAAGTCCCTACGAGCAGTACTTC
CASSQSPYEQYF
>TRBD1|.|TRBJ1-1|TRBV5-1
TGCGCCAGCAGCCAGATGAGACAGGGGTACTCTGAAGCTTTCTTT
CASSQMRQGYSEAFF
>.|once|TRBJ2-7|TRBV10-3
TGTGCCATCAGTCAGGGGGAGGATACCGAGCAGTACTTC
CAISQGEDTEQYF
>TRBD2|.|TRBJ2-7|TRBV18
TGTGCCAGCTCACCTGCGACTAGCGGGAGCGGGGGGGTGTACTTC
CASSPATSGSGGVYF
>TRBD1|.|TRBJ2-1|TRBV7-9
TGTGCCAGCAGCCCAGAGGGACAGGGGACGTGGAATGAGCAGTTCTTC
CASSPEGQGTWNEQFF
>.|once|TRBJ2-6|TRBV30
TGTGCCTGGAGTACGCCCCTCGGGACTTTAGCCTCTTCTGGGGCCAACGTCCTGACTTTC
CAWSTPLGTLASSGANVLTF
>TRBD2|.|TRBJ2-3|TRBV25-1
TGTGCCAGCGGACGGGGGGAAACAGATACGCAGTATTTT
CASGRGETDTQYF
>.|.|TRBJ2-1|TRBV7-2
TGTGCCAGCAGCCAATCCTTGCTCCTTTCCAATGAGCAGTTCTTC
CASSQSLLLSNEQFF
>.|.|TRBJ2-1|TRBV19
TGTGCCAGTAGATCTTGGGATGAGCAGTTCTTC
CASRSWDEQFF
>TRBD1|.|TRBJ2-3|TRBV6-4
TGTGCCAGCAGTACGGGACAGGGAACGAAAGATACGCAGTATTTT
CASSTGQGTKDTQYF
>.|.|TRBJ1-4|TRBV18
TGTGCCAGCTCACCCATCTCGACTGGAACTAATGAAAAACTGTTTTTT
CASSPISTGTNEKLFF
>TRBD1|.|TRBJ2-5|TRBV27
TGTGCCAGCGGCTTTAGACAGGGCGGCGAGACCCAGTACTTC
CASGFRQGGETQYF
>.|.|TRBJ1-2|TRBV28
TGTGCCAGCCGAATCGGCGGTAAGGGCTACACCTTC
CASRIGGKGYTF
>TRBD1|.|TRBJ2-3|TRBV18
TGTGCCAGCTCACCACCACAGGGGGATACGCAGTATTTT
CASSPPQGDTQYF
>TRBD2|.|TRBJ2-1|TRBV5-1
TGCGCCAGCAGCCCTTCTAGCGGACGGAGCTCCTACAATGAGCAGTTCTTC
CASSPSSGRSSYNEQFF
>TRBD1|.|TRBJ1-2|TRBV18
TGTGCCAGCTCACCAAGGACAGGGGGCTTAAACTATGGCTACACCTTC
CASSPRTGGLNYGYTF
>TRBD1|.|TRBJ1-2|TRBV28
TGTGCCAGCATCACGGGACAGGAATTATTAACTAACTATGGCTACACCTTC
CASITGQELLTNYGYTF
>.|.|TRBJ1-1|TRBV4-1
TGCGCCAGCAGCCTATTGGACAGTATGAACACTGAAGCTTTCTTT
CASSLLDSMNTEAFF
>.|once|TRBJ2-7|TRBV28
TGTGCCAGCAGTCCGCCGGTCTACTCCTACGAGCAGTACTTC
CASSPPVYSYEQYF
>TRBD2|once|TRBJ2-2|TRBV5-1
TGCGCCAGCAGCTTGCAATTTAGACTAGCGGGAGGAGGCACCGGGGAGCTGTTTTTT
CASSLQFRLAGGGTGELFF
>.|.|TRBJ2-4|TRBV11-2
TGTGCCAGCTCCCCTAGGACAATTCAGAACATTCAGTACTTC
CASSPRTIQNIQYF